This T cell receptor beta chain comes out of a study of identical twins. Each cDNA held unique molecular identifiers, and template switching gave it a universal primer site. A single record per CDR3 protein comes from TCRdb applying MiXCR to the 5' RACE reads. Of 1.5 million or so distinct CDR3 sequences in the sample, about 32% are singletons; the top ten hold around 0.3%. Study-wide points: Possibly, invariant MAIT and iNKT cells partly confounded zero-insertion analyses. An excess of low generation probability was shown by twin-shared out-of-frame alpha sequences.

There were only healthy Caucasians among the donors. Details on this clonotype: What it binds is unknown.

Trimming cost V 5 bases and J 11 bases, with 21 bases left between them. This CDR3 region has 14 residues. The TCR originated in a newborn girl in good health. The chain is built from TRBV12-3 or TRBV12-4 and TRBJ2-5; tentative D call: TRBD1 (6 bases). Sequences were obtained from cord blood. DNA of the CDR3: TGTGCCAGCAGTACAGGGTCTCCCTACAATGAGCAGTACTTC. Protein: CASSTGSPYNEQYF.